This TCR beta chain was captured by sequencing in a study of T-cell memory formation after mild COVID-19. Study details: Largely donor-specific TCR clusters were found.

MiXCR was run by TCRdb on the 5' RACE reads, yielding one entry per CDR3 protein. The repertoire has under 550,000 distinct CDR3 sequences, 18% of them found once; the top ten carry roughly 21%. The ends were cut back, 6 bases at V and 5 bases at J, with 11 bases in the middle. The CDR3 is 13 amino acids. CDR1 and CDR2 (germline): ENHRY, SYGVKD. The chain joins TRBV10-3 to TRBJ1-5; D perhaps matches TRBD1 (5 bases). Source material: PBMCs or a T cell subset sorted from them (not recorded which). The clonotype comes from a man younger than 30 who had mild COVID-19 (a few samples of this study predate the infection). Cell type and time point are not known. Written as DNA, the CDR3 is TGTGCCATCAGGCCTGGGGGGGATCAGCCCCAGCATTTT. Amino acid sequence: CAIRPGGDQPQHF.